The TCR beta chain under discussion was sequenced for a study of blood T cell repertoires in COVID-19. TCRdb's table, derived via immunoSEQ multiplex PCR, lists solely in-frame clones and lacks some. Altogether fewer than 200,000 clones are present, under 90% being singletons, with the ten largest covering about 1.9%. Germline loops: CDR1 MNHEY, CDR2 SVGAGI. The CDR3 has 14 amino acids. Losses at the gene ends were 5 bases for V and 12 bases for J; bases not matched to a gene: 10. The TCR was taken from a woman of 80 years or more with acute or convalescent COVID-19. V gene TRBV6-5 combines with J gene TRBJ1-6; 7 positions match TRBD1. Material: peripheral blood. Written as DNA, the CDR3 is TGTGCCAGCAGTCCAAGACAGGGAGCTGTACCCCTCCACTTT. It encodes CASSPRQGAVPLHF.